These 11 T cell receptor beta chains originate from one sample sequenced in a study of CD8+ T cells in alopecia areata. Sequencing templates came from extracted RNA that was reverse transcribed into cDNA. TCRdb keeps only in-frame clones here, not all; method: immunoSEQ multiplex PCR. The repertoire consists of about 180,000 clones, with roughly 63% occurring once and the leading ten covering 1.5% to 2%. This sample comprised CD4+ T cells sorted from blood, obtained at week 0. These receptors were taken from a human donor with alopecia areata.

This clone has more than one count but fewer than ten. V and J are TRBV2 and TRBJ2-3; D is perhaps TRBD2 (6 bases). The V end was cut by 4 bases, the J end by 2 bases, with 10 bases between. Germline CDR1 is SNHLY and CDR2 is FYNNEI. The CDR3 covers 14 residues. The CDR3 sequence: CASSVRTTTDTQYF. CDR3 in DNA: TGTGCCAGCAGTGTACGGACTACCACAGATACGCAGTATTTT.

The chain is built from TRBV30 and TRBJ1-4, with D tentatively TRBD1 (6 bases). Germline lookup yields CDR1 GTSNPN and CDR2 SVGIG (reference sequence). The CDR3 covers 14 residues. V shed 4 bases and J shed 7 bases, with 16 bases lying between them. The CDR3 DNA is TGTGCCTGGACAAAGGACAGCCGCGGTGAAAAACTGTTTTTT. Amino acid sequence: CAWTKDSRGEKLFF.

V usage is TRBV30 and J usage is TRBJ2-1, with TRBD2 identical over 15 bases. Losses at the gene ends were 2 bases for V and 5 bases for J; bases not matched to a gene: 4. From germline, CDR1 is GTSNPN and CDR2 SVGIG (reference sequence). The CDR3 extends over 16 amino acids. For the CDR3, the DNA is TGTGCCTGGAGTCCCTGGACTAGCGGGGGGGACAATGAGCAGTTCTTC. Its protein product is CAWSPWTSGGDNEQFF.

This chain's CDR3 is CASSPRRESGEAFF. CDR3 coding DNA: TGTGCCAGCTCACCACGGCGGGAATCGGGAGAAGCTTTCTTT. The chain employs TRBV18 and TRBJ1-1; no definite D call. Trimming stripped 1 base from V and 8 bases from J, with 14 bases between. Germline CDR1 reads KGHSH; CDR2 reads LQKENI. This CDR3 has 14 residues.

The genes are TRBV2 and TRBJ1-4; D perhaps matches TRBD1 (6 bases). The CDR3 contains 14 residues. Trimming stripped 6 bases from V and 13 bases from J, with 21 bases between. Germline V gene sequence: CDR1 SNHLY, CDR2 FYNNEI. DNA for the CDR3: TGTGCCAGCAGCGGTAGTAACGAAGGGGGGAGACTGTTTTTT. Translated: CASSGSNEGGRLFF. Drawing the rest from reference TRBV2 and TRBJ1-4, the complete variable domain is EPEVTQTPSHQVTQMGQEVILRCVPISNHLYFYWYRQILGQKVEFLVSFYNNEISEKSEIFDDQFSVERPDGSNFTLKIRSTKLEDSAMYFCASSGSNEGGRLFFGSGTQLSVL.

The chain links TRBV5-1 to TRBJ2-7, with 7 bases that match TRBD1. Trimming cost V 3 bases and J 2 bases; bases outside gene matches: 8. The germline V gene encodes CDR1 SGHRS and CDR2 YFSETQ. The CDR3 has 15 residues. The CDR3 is CASSSPGTAPYEQYF. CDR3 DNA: TGCGCCAGCAGCTCCCCCGGGACAGCACCCTACGAGCAGTACTTC.

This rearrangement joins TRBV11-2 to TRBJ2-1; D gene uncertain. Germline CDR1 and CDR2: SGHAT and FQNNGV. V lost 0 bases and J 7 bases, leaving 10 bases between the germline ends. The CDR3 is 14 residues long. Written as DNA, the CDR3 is TGTGCCAGCAGCTTAGAGCCCTCCGTTAATGAGCAGTTCTTC. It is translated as CASSLEPSVNEQFF.

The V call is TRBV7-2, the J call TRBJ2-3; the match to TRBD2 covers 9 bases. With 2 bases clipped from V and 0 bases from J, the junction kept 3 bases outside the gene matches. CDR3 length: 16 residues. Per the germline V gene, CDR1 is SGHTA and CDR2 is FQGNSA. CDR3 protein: CASSLRLAGSTDTQYF. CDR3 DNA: TGTGCCAGCAGCTTAAGGCTAGCGGGGAGCACAGATACGCAGTATTTT. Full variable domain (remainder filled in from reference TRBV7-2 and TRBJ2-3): GAGVSQSPSNKVTEKGKDVELRCDPISGHTALYWYRQSLGQGLEFLIYFQGNSAPDKSGLPSDRFSAERTGGSVSTLTIQRTQQEDSAVYLCASSLRLAGSTDTQYFGPGTRLTVL.

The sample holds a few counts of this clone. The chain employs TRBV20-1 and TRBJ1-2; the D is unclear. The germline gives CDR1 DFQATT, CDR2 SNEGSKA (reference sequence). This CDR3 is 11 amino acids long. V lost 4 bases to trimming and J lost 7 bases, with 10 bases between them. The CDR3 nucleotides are TGCAGTGCTACCCCATTAGGTGGCTACACCTTC. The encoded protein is CSATPLGGYTF.

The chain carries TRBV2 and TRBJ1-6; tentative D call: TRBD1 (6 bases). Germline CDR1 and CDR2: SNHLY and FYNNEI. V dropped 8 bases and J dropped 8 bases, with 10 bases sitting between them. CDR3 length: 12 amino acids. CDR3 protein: CASRYRDSPLHF. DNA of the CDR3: TGTGCCAGCCGATACAGGGATTCACCCCTCCACTTT.

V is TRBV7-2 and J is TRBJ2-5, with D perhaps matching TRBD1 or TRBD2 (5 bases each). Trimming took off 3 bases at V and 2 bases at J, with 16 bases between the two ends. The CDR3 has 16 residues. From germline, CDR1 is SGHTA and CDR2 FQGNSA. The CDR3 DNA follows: TGTGCCAGCAGCTTCGGGGTTGGTAGGGGTCAAGAGACCCAGTACTTC. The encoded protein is CASSFGVGRGQETQYF.